This T cell receptor (beta chain) was recovered during a study of blood T cell repertoires in COVID-19. CDR3 length: 16 amino acids. V was trimmed by 5 bases and J by 2 bases, leaving 19 bases between them. The germline CDR1 and CDR2 sequences are SEHNR and FQNEAQ (reference sequence). Authors' processing steps: Nucleated cell counts were estimated from reference gene primer amplification. Assay: immunoSEQ multiplex PCR; the TCRdb copy retains only in-frame clones and omits some. V, J and clone size reflect that table, while D and trimming were determined from the DNA. This table has some 350,000 clones, 80% to 90% appearing once. In assigning cohorts, the study relied on participant-reported clinical history. Donors in Cohort 3 counted as recovered after two negative PCRs, clearance, or symptom resolution.

The TCR comes from a man aged 18-30 years who had recovered from COVID-19. Sequencing was performed on PBMCs or T cells enriched from blood (not recorded which). This chain links TRBV7-9 with TRBJ2-7, with D maybe TRBD1 (5 bases). In DNA, the CDR3 is TGTGCCAGCAGCCTTCGTCCGACAGAAGCGACCTACGAGCAGTACTTC. Encoded protein: CASSLRPTEATYEQYF.